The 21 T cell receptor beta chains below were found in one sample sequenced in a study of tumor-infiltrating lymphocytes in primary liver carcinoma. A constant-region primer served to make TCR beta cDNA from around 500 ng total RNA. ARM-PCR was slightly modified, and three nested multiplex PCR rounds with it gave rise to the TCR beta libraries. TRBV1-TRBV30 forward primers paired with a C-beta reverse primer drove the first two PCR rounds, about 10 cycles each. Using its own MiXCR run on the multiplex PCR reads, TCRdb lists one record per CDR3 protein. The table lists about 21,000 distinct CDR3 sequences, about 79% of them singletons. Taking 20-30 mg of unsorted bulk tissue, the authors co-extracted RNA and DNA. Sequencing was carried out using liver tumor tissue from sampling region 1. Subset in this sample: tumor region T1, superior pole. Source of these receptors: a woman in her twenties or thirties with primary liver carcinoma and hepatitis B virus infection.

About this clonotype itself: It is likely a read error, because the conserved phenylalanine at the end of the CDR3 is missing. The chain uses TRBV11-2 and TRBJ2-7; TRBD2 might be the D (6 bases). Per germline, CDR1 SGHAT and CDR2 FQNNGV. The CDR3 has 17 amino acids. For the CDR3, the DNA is TGTGCCTGCAGTATTACAGGAGGGGACTCTTGGACCTACGAGCAGTACCTC. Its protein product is CACSITGGDSWTYEQYL.

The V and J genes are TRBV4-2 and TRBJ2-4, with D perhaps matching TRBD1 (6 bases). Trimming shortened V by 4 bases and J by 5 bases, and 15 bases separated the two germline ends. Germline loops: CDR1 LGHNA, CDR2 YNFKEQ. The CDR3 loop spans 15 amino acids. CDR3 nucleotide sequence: TGTGCCAGCAGCCTAGGCGCGACAGGTCAAAACATTCAGTACTTC. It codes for CASSLGATGQNIQYF.

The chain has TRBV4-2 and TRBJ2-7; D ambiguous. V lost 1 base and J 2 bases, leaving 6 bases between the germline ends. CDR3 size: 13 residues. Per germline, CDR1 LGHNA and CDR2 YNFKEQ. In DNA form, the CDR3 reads TGTGCCAGCAGCCAAGTAGGTCCCTACGAGCAGTACTTC. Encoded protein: CASSQVGPYEQYF.

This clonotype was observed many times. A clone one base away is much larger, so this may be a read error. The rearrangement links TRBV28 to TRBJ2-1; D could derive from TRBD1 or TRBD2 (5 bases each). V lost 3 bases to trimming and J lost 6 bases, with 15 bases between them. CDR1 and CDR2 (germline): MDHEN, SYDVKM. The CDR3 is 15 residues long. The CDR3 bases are TGTGCCAGCAGTTTCGTGGTAGTGGGACGCAATGAGCAGTTCTTC. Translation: CASSFVVVGRNEQFF.

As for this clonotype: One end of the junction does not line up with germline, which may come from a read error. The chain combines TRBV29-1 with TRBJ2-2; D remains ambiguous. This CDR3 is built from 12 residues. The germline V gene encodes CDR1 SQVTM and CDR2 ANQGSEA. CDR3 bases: TGCAACGCCGTATGGTGGACCGGAGAGCTGTTTTTT. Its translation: CNAVWWTGELFF.

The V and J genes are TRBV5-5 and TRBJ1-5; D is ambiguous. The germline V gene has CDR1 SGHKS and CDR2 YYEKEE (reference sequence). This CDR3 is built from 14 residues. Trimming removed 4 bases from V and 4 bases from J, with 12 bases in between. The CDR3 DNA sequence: TGTGCCAGCAGCGTCAGACGGAATAATCAGCCCCAGCATTTT. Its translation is CASSVRRNNQPQHF. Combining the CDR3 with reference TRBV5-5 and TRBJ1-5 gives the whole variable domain DAGVTQSPTHLIKTRGQQVTLRCSPISGHKSVSWYQQVLGQGPQFIFQYYEKEERGRGNFPDRFSARQFPNYSSELNVNALLLGDSALYLCASSVRRNNQPQHFGDGTRLSIL.

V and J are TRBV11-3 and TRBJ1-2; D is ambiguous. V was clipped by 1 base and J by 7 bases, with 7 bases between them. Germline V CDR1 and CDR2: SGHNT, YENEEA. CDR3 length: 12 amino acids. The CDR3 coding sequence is TGTGCCAGCAGCTTAGGGACCTTTGGCTACACCTTC. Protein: CASSLGTFGYTF.

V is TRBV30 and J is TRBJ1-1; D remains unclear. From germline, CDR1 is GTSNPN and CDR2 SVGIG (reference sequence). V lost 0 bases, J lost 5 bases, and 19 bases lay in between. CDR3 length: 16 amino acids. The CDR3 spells CAWSVGGRLSSTEAFF. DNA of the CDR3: TGTGCCTGGAGTGTAGGTGGCAGGCTTTCGAGTACTGAAGCTTTCTTT.

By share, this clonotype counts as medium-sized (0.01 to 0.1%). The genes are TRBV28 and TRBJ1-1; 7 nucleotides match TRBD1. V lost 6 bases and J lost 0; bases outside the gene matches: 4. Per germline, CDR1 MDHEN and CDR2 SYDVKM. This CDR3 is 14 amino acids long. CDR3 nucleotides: TGTGCCAGCAGAGACAGGGTTATGAACACTGAAGCTTTCTTT. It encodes CASRDRVMNTEAFF.

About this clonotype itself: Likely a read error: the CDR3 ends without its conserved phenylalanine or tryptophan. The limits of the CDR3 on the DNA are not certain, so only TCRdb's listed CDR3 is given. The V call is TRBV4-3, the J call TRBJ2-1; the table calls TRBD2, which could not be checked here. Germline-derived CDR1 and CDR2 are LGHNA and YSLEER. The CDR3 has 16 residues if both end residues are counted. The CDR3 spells CASSQDAGSSYNEQIY.

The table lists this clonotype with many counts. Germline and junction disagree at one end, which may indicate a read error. CDR3 sequence (DNA): TGCGCCTGCGGCCCCTGGGGGGGAAAACTGTTTTTT. Translation: CACGPWGGKLFF. The chain has TRBV11-2 and TRBJ1-4; perhaps TRBD1 as D (5 bases). The CDR3 length is 12 residues. CDR1 SGHAT and CDR2 FQNNGV come from the germline V gene.

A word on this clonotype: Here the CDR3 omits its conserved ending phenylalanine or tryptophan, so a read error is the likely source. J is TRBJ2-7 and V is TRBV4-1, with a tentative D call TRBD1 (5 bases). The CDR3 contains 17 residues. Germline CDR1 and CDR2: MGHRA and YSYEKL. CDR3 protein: CASSQLGPASPTYEQYL. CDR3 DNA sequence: TGTGCCAGCAGCCAATTGGGGCCCGCTTCTCCCACATACGAGCAGTACTTG.

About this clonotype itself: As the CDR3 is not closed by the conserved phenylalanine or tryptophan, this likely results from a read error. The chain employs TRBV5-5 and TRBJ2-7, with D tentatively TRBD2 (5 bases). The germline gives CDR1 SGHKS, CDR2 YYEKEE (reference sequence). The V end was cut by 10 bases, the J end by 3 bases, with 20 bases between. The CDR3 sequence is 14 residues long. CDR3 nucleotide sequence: TGTGCCTGCATCTTCGAACAGACTATCTACGAGCAGTACCTC. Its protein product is CACIFEQTIYEQYL.

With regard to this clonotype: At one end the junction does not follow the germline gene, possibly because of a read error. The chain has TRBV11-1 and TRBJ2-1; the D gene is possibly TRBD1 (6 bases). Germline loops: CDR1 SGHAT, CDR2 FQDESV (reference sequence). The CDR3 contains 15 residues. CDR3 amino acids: CASSQRQACYIEQFF. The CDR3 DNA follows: TGTGCCAGCAGCCAGAGACAGGCCTGCTACATTGAGCAGTTCTTC.

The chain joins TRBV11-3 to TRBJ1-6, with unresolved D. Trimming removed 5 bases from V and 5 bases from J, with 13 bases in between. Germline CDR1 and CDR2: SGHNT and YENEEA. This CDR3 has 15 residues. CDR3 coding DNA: TGTGCCAGCAGCATTAAGCGGAACCATAATTCACCCCTCCACTTT. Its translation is CASSIKRNHNSPLHF. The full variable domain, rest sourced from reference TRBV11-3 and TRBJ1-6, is EAGVVQSPRYKIIEKKQPVAFWCNPISGHNTLYWYLQNLGQGPELLIRYENEEAVDDSQLPKDRFSAERLKGVDSTLKIQPAELGDSAVYLCASSIKRNHNSPLHFGNGTRLTVT.

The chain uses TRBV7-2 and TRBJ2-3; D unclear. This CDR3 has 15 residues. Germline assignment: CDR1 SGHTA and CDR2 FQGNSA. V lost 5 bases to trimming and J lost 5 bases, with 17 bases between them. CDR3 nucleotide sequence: TGTGCCAGCAGCCCGGACGGACCCCGCGGAGATACGCAGTATTTT. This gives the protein CASSPDGPRGDTQYF.

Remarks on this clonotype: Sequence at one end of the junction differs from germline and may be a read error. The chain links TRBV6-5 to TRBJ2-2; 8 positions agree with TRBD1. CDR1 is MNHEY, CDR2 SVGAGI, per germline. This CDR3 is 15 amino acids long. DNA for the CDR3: TGTGTAAGCAGTCCGCGGACAGGGTTTACCGGGAAGCTGTTTTTT. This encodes CVSSPRTGFTGKLFF.

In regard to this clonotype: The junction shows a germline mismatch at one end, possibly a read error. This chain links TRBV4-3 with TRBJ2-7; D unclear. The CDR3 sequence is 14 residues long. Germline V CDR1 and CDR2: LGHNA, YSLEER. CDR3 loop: CASSHIALSNEQYF. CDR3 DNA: TGCGCCAGCAGCCACATTGCCCTTTCAAACGAACAGTACTTC.

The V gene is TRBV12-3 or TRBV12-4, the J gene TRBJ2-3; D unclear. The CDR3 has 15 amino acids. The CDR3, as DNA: TGTGCGAGCTGTTTTCCCCATCCTAACACAGATACGCAGTATTTT. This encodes CASCFPHPNTDTQYF.

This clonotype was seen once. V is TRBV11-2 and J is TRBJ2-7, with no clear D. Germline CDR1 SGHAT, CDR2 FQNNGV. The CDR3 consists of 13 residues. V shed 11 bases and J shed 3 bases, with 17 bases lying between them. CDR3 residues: CAGKIAVNYEQYF. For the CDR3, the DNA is TGTGCCGGCAAGATTGCAGTGAACTACGAGCAGTACTTC.

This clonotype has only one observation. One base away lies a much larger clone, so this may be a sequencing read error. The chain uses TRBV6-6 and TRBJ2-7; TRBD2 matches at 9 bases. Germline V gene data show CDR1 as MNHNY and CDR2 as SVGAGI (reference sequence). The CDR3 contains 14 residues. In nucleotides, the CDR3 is TGTACCAGCAGTTATGCACTAGCGGGTGGTGAGCAGTACTTC. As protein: CTSSYALAGGEQYF.